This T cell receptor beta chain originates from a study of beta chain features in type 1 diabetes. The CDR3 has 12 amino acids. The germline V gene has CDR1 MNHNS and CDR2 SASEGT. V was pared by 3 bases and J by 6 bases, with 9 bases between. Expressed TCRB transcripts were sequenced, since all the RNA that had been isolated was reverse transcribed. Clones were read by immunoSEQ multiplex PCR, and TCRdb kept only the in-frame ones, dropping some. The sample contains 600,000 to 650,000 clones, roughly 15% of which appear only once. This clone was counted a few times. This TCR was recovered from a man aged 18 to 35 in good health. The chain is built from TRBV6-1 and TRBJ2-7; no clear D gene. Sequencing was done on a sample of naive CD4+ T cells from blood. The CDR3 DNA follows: TGTGCCAGCAGTGATGGCTCGGTCGAGCAGTACTTC. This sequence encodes CASSDGSVEQYF.